The 31 T cell receptor beta chains given below trace back to one sample, sequenced in a study of cytomegalovirus exposure and HLA in healthy donors. Researchers ran the PCR with 60 Vbeta and 13 Jbeta primers. Libraries were prepared by immunoSEQ multiplex PCR; TCRdb keeps only in-frame clonotypes and omits some of them. In the table there are approximately 77,000 clones, about 79% of which are singletons. The sequenced material came from PBMCs. These receptors were obtained from a woman aged 40 to 49 in good health and CMV-seronegative.

This chain connects TRBV7-2 to TRBJ2-7; a weak D match, TRBD1 (5 bases). This CDR3 spans 13 amino acids. The germline CDR1 and CDR2 sequences are SGHTA and FQGNSA. V was pared by 0 bases and J by 2 bases, with 5 bases between. CDR3 in amino acids: CASSLARAYEQYF. The CDR3 nucleotides read TGTGCCAGCAGCTTAGCCAGGGCCTACGAGCAGTACTTC.

For this clone: The conserved phenylalanine or tryptophan normally closing the CDR3 is absent here, so this likely arose from a read error. DNA for the CDR3: TGTGCCAGCAGCTCTTGGACCGAGGGTTATAATTCACCCCTCCACCTT. This encodes CASSSWTEGYNSPLHL. V usage is TRBV7-9 and J usage is TRBJ1-6; D unresolved. CDR3 length equals 16 residues. The V end lost 4 bases, the J end lost 4 bases, and 14 bases lay between the germline ends. From germline, CDR1 is SEHNR and CDR2 FQNEAQ (reference sequence).

J is TRBJ2-5 and V is TRBV5-4; possibly TRBD1 for D (6 bases). Near its end, the DNA agrees better with TRBJ2-7, so the J call may be wrong. Per the germline V gene, CDR1 is SGHNT and CDR2 is YYREEE (reference sequence). CDR3 size: 13 residues. The CDR3 here is CASSPPGGGEQYF. The CDR3 DNA sequence: TGTGCCAGCAGCCCCCCTGGGGGCGGCGAGCAGTACTTC.

The V call is TRBV5-1, the J call TRBJ2-2, with D tentatively TRBD1 (6 bases). This CDR3 has 15 residues. With 4 bases removed from V and 6 bases from J, the gap between germline ends came to 16 bases. Germline V gene data show CDR1 as SGHRS and CDR2 as YFSETQ. The CDR3 sequence: CASSLLNSGAGELFF. In DNA form, the CDR3 reads TGCGCCAGCAGCCTCCTAAATTCAGGGGCCGGGGAGCTGTTTTTT.

The rearrangement joins TRBV13 to TRBJ2-5; 11 nucleotides line up with TRBD2. Germline V gene data show CDR1 as PRHDT and CDR2 as FYEKMQ (reference sequence). The trim removed 2 bases at V and 3 bases at J, leaving 5 bases unmatched. The CDR3 has 16 amino acids. CDR3 nucleotide sequence: TGTGCCAGCAGCTTAAGGGCTAGCGGGGGGAAAGAGACCCAGTACTTC. This encodes CASSLRASGGKETQYF.

V and J are TRBV11-1 and TRBJ2-7; 12 bases fit TRBD2. Trimming cost V 4 bases and J 1 base; bases outside gene matches: 5. The CDR3 consists of 16 residues. The germline CDR1 and CDR2 sequences are SGHAT and FQDESV (reference sequence). The CDR3 sequence is CASSSNGLAGSYEQYF. CDR3 DNA sequence: TGTGCCAGCAGCTCAAATGGACTAGCGGGATCCTACGAGCAGTACTTC.

The chain carries TRBV11-2 and TRBJ2-1; 7 bases fit TRBD2. Unmatched junction bases numbered 4, after V lost 8 bases and J lost 0 bases. The CDR3 covers 14 residues. Germline CDR1 and CDR2: SGHAT and FQNNGV. The CDR3 loop reads CASREVDSYNEQFF. The CDR3 nucleotides are TGTGCCAGCCGGGAGGTAGACTCCTACAATGAGCAGTTCTTC.

V is TRBV7-8 and J is TRBJ2-5, with 9 bases that match TRBD2. V lost 1 base, J lost 5 bases, and 2 bases stayed unmatched. The CDR3 is made up of 14 amino acids. CDR1 SGHVS and CDR2 FQNEAQ come from the germline V gene. The CDR3 DNA sequence: TGTGCCAGCAGCTTAGGGACTAGCGCGGAGACCCAGTACTTC. Protein: CASSLGTSAETQYF.

The chain carries TRBV18 and TRBJ1-1; a weak D match, TRBD1 (6 bases). Looked up from germline, CDR1 is KGHSH and CDR2 is LQKENI. There are 16 residues in the CDR3. The V and J ends lost 3 bases and 4 bases respectively, with 18 bases between them. The CDR3 coding sequence is TGTGCCAGCTCACCGCGGACAGACCCGGGGGGCACTGAAGCTTTCTTT. As protein: CASSPRTDPGGTEAFF.

This clone was seen only a few times. The chain joins TRBV4-2 to TRBJ2-1; D possibly corresponds to TRBD2 (5 bases). V was cut by 5 bases and J by 6 bases, with 17 bases left in between. Germline V lookup: CDR1 LGHNA, CDR2 YNFKEQ. The CDR3 totals 15 residues. CDR3 in DNA: TGTGCCAGCAGCGAGGAGGTTACGGCTAGCAATGAGCAGTTCTTC. This sequence encodes CASSEEVTASNEQFF.

This chain connects TRBV4-2 to TRBJ2-7; D is perhaps TRBD2 (6 bases). Trimming pared 1 base from V and 3 bases from J, leaving 16 bases between. There are 16 residues in the CDR3. CDR1 is LGHNA, CDR2 YNFKEQ, per germline. The DNA for the CDR3 is TGTGCCAGCAGCCAAGTAGGAGGACGGGGGTTCTACGAGCAGTACTTC. As protein: CASSQVGGRGFYEQYF.

This clone has just a few counts. This chain joins TRBV27 and TRBJ2-7, with D possibly being TRBD1 (6 bases). V was trimmed by 5 bases and J by 4 bases, leaving 18 bases between them. Germline assignment: CDR1 MNHEY and CDR2 SMNVEV (reference sequence). The CDR3 is made up of 15 amino acids. Written as DNA, the CDR3 is TGTGCCAGCAGTCCGGGGACAAATAGTCGGTACGAGCAGTACTTC. Its protein product is CASSPGTNSRYEQYF.

The chain recombines TRBV15 with TRBJ2-2; 8 nucleotides match TRBD1. The CDR3 covers 13 residues. J lost 6 bases, V lost 9 bases, and 6 bases had no gene match. Germline V gene data show CDR1 as LNHNV and CDR2 as YYDKDF (reference sequence). The CDR3 DNA is TGTGCCACTTCGAGGACAGGGCCCGGGGAGCTGTTTTTT. Its translation: CATSRTGPGELFF.

The chain recombines TRBV28 with TRBJ1-4, with 7 bases lining up with TRBD1. The CDR3 spans 16 residues. Germline CDR1 MDHEN, CDR2 SYDVKM. The J segment lost 5 bases and the V segment lost 3 bases, leaving 9 bases of the junction unmatched. CDR3 sequence (DNA): TGTGCCAGCAGTTTCTCCCCCGGACAGGAGAATGAAAAACTGTTTTTT. Its protein product is CASSFSPGQENEKLFF.

J is TRBJ2-2 and V is TRBV5-1, with 7 bases fitting TRBD1. The CDR3 consists of 15 residues. CDR1 and CDR2 from the germline V gene are SGHRS and YFSETQ. V shed 3 bases and J 4 bases; nucleotides not matched to a gene: 6. In nucleotides, the CDR3 is TGCGCCAGCAGCTCCCAGGGGGTGGGCACCGGGGAGCTGTTTTTT. Translation gives CASSSQGVGTGELFF.

The chain links TRBV5-1 to TRBJ1-3; D not resolved. Trimming left V 4 bases short and J 0 bases short, with 20 bases between. This CDR3 is 18 amino acids long. Germline loops: CDR1 SGHRS, CDR2 YFSETQ. CDR3 DNA sequence: TGCGCCAGCAGCGCATTATCATTGTGGCAGCGCTCTGGAAACACCATATATTTT. It specifies CASSALSLWQRSGNTIYF.

The rearrangement joins TRBV7-9 to TRBJ2-7; TRBD1 matches 9 bases. Germline V lookup: CDR1 SEHNR, CDR2 FQNEAQ (reference sequence). The CDR3 is 13 residues long. The ends lost 5 bases at V and 6 bases at J; junction bases unmatched: 5. This CDR3 is CASSRDRDIEQYF. Here the CDR3 DNA reads TGTGCCAGCAGCCGGGACAGGGATATCGAGCAGTACTTC.

The CDR3 DNA sequence: TGTGCCAGCAGCTTGACAGATACTAGCACAGATACGCAGTATTTT. It codes for CASSLTDTSTDTQYF. The genes are TRBV7-9 and TRBJ2-3; the D gene is possibly TRBD1 (5 bases). CDR3 length: 15 amino acids. Trimming stripped 3 bases from V and 0 bases from J, with 10 bases between. In germline, CDR1 is SEHNR, CDR2 FQNEAQ (reference sequence).

The chain recombines TRBV7-2 with TRBJ1-1; 10 bases are a match to TRBD1. Germline loops: CDR1 SGHTA, CDR2 FQGNSA. The CDR3 consists of 16 residues. The J segment lost 6 bases and the V segment lost 6 bases, leaving 13 bases of the junction unmatched. The CDR3 DNA reads TGTGCCAGCAGACGGGACAGGGGCCCCGGGGCCCCTGAAGCTTTCTTT. It yields the protein CASRRDRGPGAPEAFF.

This clone has a count of ten or more. A read error may account for a junction end that differs from germline. This chain uses TRBV7-7 with TRBJ2-3; 13 bases match TRBD2. Germline CDR1 is SSHAT and CDR2 is FNYEAQ (reference sequence). The CDR3 extends over 15 amino acids. The CDR3 coding sequence is TGTGCTAGCAGTTCCGGGACTAGCGGGGCAGATACGCAGTATTTT. Residues: CASSSGTSGADTQYF.

This rearrangement joins TRBV4-1 to TRBJ2-7; 8 bases line up with TRBD2. V shed 4 bases and J 4 bases; nucleotides not matched to a gene: 15. The length of the CDR3 is 17 residues. Germline CDR1 and CDR2: MGHRA and YSYEKL. CDR3 residues: CASSRLAGSQGAYEQYF. CDR3 DNA: TGCGCCAGCAGCCGCCTAGCGGGCTCACAAGGGGCTTACGAGCAGTACTTC.

The chain couples TRBV5-1 to TRBJ2-7; 9 bases align to TRBD2. CDR1 SGHRS and CDR2 YFSETQ come from the germline V gene. The V gene end was trimmed by 4 bases and the J gene end by 5 bases; junction bases not matched to a gene: 10. CDR3 length: 15 amino acids. In nucleotides, the CDR3 is TGCGCCAGCAGCCGGGGGGCGGGGGGGCCGGACGAGCAGTACTTC. As protein: CASSRGAGGPDEQYF.

This chain connects TRBV5-8 to TRBJ2-3; D possibly corresponds to TRBD2 (6 bases). V was pared by 4 bases and J by 0 bases, with 9 bases between. The CDR3 has 14 amino acids. Germline CDR1 is SGHTS and CDR2 is YDEGEE. The CDR3 loop reads CASSRLVSTDTQYF. The CDR3 region has the DNA TGTGCCAGCAGCCGACTAGTTAGCACAGATACGCAGTATTTT.

This clone was seen a handful of times. The chain carries TRBV2 and TRBJ2-2; 10 bases map to TRBD1. This CDR3 contains 15 residues. Trimming took 6 bases from V and 5 from J; bases not matched to a gene: 6. Germline V gene data show CDR1 as SNHLY and CDR2 as FYNNEI. The CDR3 region has the DNA TGTGCCAGCAGCGAGGGACAGGGGTGGACCGGGGAGCTGTTTTTT. Residues: CASSEGQGWTGELFF.

This clone occurred a few times. The rearrangement joins TRBV11-3 to TRBJ2-1, with TRBD1 matching over 8 bases. The CDR3 length is 15 residues. Trimming removed 4 bases from V and 4 bases from J; junction bases left unmatched: 6. Germline assignment: CDR1 SGHNT and CDR2 YENEEA. CDR3 in DNA: TGTGCCAGCAGCTCCCGGACAGGGCAGTACAATGAGCAGTTCTTC. It encodes CASSSRTGQYNEQFF.

J is TRBJ2-1 and V is TRBV30, with D perhaps matching TRBD2 (5 bases). The V end was cut by 3 bases, the J end by 0 bases, with 9 bases between. CDR1 GTSNPN and CDR2 SVGIG come from the germline V gene (reference sequence). CDR3 size: 14 residues. The CDR3 sequence: CAWSGVSSYNEQFF. As DNA, the CDR3 is TGTGCCTGGAGCGGGGTTAGCTCCTACAATGAGCAGTTCTTC.

This clone was recorded a few times. The V gene is TRBV15, the J gene TRBJ2-5; 10 positions match TRBD1. The DNA end favors TRBJ2-7, so the J call may be wrong. Per the germline V gene, CDR1 is LNHNV and CDR2 is YYDKDF (reference sequence). The CDR3 consists of 15 residues. The CDR3 is CATSRGGGTGDEQYF. As DNA, the CDR3 is TGTGCCACCAGCAGAGGGGGGGGGACAGGGGACGAGCAGTACTTC.

This clone was found a few times. The chain links TRBV19 to TRBJ2-7; D unclear. CDR3 length equals 13 residues. Germline V gives CDR1 LNHDA, CDR2 SQIVND (reference sequence). V lost 9 bases and J lost 0, with 12 bases in between. CDR3 loop: CASATDYSYEQYF. The CDR3 DNA is TGTGCCAGCGCCACAGATTACTCCTACGAGCAGTACTTC.

This clone was seen a handful of times. The chain employs TRBV10-1 and TRBJ1-1, with D tentatively TRBD1 (5 bases). V was cut by 4 bases and J by 2 bases, with 8 bases left in between. CDR1 is WNHNN, CDR2 SYGVQD, per germline (reference sequence). The CDR3 extends over 13 amino acids. CDR3 coding DNA: TGCGCCAGCAGTGGACAGATAAACACTGAAGCTTTCTTT. Translated, it gives CASSGQINTEAFF.

The chain carries TRBV27 and TRBJ2-3; possible D gene TRBD2, 7 bases. Germline V gene lookup returns CDR1 MNHEY and CDR2 SMNVEV (reference sequence). The CDR3 contains 15 residues. Trimming stripped 4 bases from V and 5 bases from J, with 16 bases between. The CDR3 here is CASSSQGGRGDTQYF. In DNA form, the CDR3 reads TGTGCCAGCAGTTCCCAAGGGGGGAGGGGAGATACGCAGTATTTT.

This chain joins TRBV15 and TRBJ1-4; D call uncertain. The ends were cut back, 0 bases at V and 2 bases at J, with 7 bases in the middle. The CDR3 has 15 amino acids. CDR1 and CDR2 (germline): LNHNV, YYDKDF (reference sequence). The DNA of the CDR3 is TGTGCCACCAGCAGAGAGACACGGACTAATGAAAAACTGTTTTTT. Residues: CATSRETRTNEKLFF.